A single sample is the source of the 10 T cell receptor beta chains below, sequenced in a study of blood T cell repertoires in COVID-19. Repertoires were generated with immunoSEQ multiplex PCR, while TCRdb's copy carries only in-frame clones and drops some. This sample has about 150,000 clones; around nine tenths occur once, and the top ten carry 8.6%. Sequenced input: peripheral blood. All receptors come from a woman between 45 and 65 years old with active or convalescent COVID-19.

In its sample, this clone was seen once. The gene calls are TRBV27 and TRBJ1-2; D might be TRBD1 (5 bases). The V gene's germline CDR1 is MNHEY and CDR2 SMNVEV (reference sequence). The CDR3 consists of 12 residues. The V end was cut by 6 bases, the J end by 8 bases, with 13 bases between. In DNA, the CDR3 is TGTGCCAGCAGCCGAATAGGACAAGGCTACACCTTC. Translated: CASSRIGQGYTF.

This chain uses TRBV7-2 with TRBJ2-6; TRBD1 might be the D (6 bases). V lost 5 bases and J lost 4, with 18 bases in between. CDR1 and CDR2 (germline): SGHTA, FQGNSA. The CDR3 runs to 17 residues. The CDR3 DNA follows: TGTGCCAGCAGCCACTCCGGGACATTAACCGGGGCCAACGTCCTGACTTTC. This codes for CASSHSGTLTGANVLTF.

The chain employs TRBV27 and TRBJ1-3; TRBD1 is a possible D gene (6 bases). V lost 8 bases and J 6 bases, leaving 14 bases between the germline ends. The CDR3 is 13 amino acids. Germline-derived CDR1 and CDR2 are MNHEY and SMNVEV (reference sequence). In DNA, the CDR3 is TGTGCCAGCCGTCCGGGGGGGGCAAACACCATATATTTT. Translated: CASRPGGANTIYF.

The chain links TRBV28 to TRBJ1-1; 8 nucleotides match TRBD1. V trimming: 7 bases; J trimming: 2 bases; junction bases outside the gene matches: 6. Germline V gene lookup returns CDR1 MDHEN and CDR2 SYDVKM. There are 14 residues in the CDR3. The CDR3 sequence is CASTLTGANTEAFF. DNA of the CDR3: TGTGCCAGCACCTTGACAGGGGCCAACACTGAAGCTTTCTTT.

At least ten counts were recorded for this clone. The sample carries other DNA sequences with the same CDR3. The chain recombines TRBV28 with TRBJ1-5; 9 positions agree with TRBD1. Germline CDR1 is MDHEN and CDR2 is SYDVKM. The length of the CDR3 is 15 residues. V shed 3 bases, J shed 6 bases, and the junction held 6 bases outside the gene matches. The CDR3, as DNA: TGTGCCAGCAGTTTGGGACAGGGATTTCGTCAGCCCCAGCATTTT. Residues: CASSLGQGFRQPQHF.

The chain has TRBV11-3 and TRBJ2-3, with unresolved D. Trimming removed 3 bases at V and 0 bases at J, with 7 bases between. The CDR3 loop spans 14 amino acids. CDR1 SGHNT and CDR2 YENEEA come from the germline V gene. In nucleotides, the CDR3 is TGTGCCAGCAGCTTTCAAGCTAGCACAGATACGCAGTATTTT. Translation gives CASSFQASTDTQYF.

The chain uses TRBV12-3 or TRBV12-4 and TRBJ2-7, with D possibly TRBD1 on 6 matching bases. This CDR3 has 12 amino acids. Trimming left V 4 bases short and J 3 bases short, with 7 bases between. CDR3 nucleotides: TGTGCCAGCAGTTCACAGGGCTACGAGCAGTACTTC. Its protein product is CASSSQGYEQYF.

The chain recombines TRBV18 with TRBJ1-3; 8 nucleotides agree with TRBD1. With 3 bases clipped from V and 6 bases from J, the junction kept 10 bases outside the gene matches. Germline lookup yields CDR1 KGHSH and CDR2 LQKENI. This CDR3 is 16 amino acids long. CDR3 loop: CASSPPDRGSPNTIYF. The CDR3 DNA follows: TGTGCCAGCTCACCCCCAGACAGGGGAAGCCCAAACACCATATATTTT.

This clone appeared a single time. The CDR3 DNA reads as TGTGCCAGCAGTTACCTCGGACAGGGTAATCAGCCCCAGCATTTT. This codes for CASSYLGQGNQPQHF. The rearrangement joins TRBV6-2 or TRBV6-3 to TRBJ1-5; 8 positions agree with TRBD1. Per germline, CDR1 MNHEY and CDR2 SVGEGT. Trimming took 2 bases from V and 4 from J; bases not matched to a gene: 4. This CDR3 is built from 15 residues.

The count of this clone is one. The V and J genes are TRBV6-6 and TRBJ1-1, with TRBD1 matching 9 bases. The ends lost 6 bases at V and 5 bases at J; junction bases unmatched: 4. CDR1 is MNHNY and CDR2 is SVGAGI in the germline V gene (reference sequence). This CDR3 comprises 13 residues. Here the CDR3 reads CASSPGTGTEAFF. Here the CDR3 DNA reads TGTGCCAGCAGCCCTGGGACAGGGACTGAAGCTTTCTTT.